This TCR beta chain was identified during a study of patients and donors after allogeneic stem cell transplantation. TCRdb used MiXCR to reprocess the RT-PCR reads, holding one entry per CDR3 protein. The profile shows under 30,000 distinct CDR3 sequences, approximately 43% of them singletons. This CDR3 is 13 amino acids long. Trimming shortened V by 5 bases and J by 3 bases, and 11 bases separated the two germline ends. The sample was blood, either unsorted or a sorted T cell fraction (not recorded which). The TCR comes from a human donor who was either an allogeneic HSCT recipient or a stem cell or donor lymphocyte infusion donor (not recorded which). It is not recorded whose cells these are; they may come from a transplant donor. The genes are TRBV12-3 or TRBV12-4 and TRBJ2-7; D is perhaps TRBD2 (6 bases). This chain's CDR3 is CASSPRTNYEQYF. The DNA of the CDR3 is TGTGCCAGCAGTCCTCGGACTAACTACGAGCAGTACTTC.